This TCR beta chain was observed in a study of blood T cells in healthy people across ages. A sample-barcoded 5' primer and a J-beta primer mix were used in a second PCR of roughly 7 to 11 cycles. Each cDNA molecule received a tag from a template-switch adaptor that had 12 random nucleotides. TCRdb reprocessed the 5' RACE reads with MiXCR, giving one entry per CDR3 protein. The table includes hundreds of thousands of distinct CDR3 sequences, around 41% detected once. Ten or more counts support this clonotype. Unmatched junction bases numbered 9, after V lost 6 bases and J lost 3 bases. This CDR3 region has 16 residues. Germline loops: CDR1 MGHRA, CDR2 YSYEKL.

Sequenced input: blood. The clonotype comes from a man older than 75 in good health. The chain has TRBV4-1 and TRBJ2-3, with TRBD2 matching over 10 bases. CDR3 sequence (DNA): TGCGCCAGCAGGAGCGGGGGGGCTTTGAGGACAGATACGCAGTATTTT. Protein sequence: CASRSGGALRTDTQYF.